Listed below are T cell receptor beta chains from one sample, sequenced in a study of tumor and adjacent non-tumor tissue in lung cancer. In TCRdb, the multiplex PCR reads were re-called with MiXCR into one record per CDR3 protein. This sample has under 95,000 distinct CDR3 sequences, with roughly 80% found just once. The sequenced sample consisted of distant non-tumor lung tissue. The receptors here all came from a man aged 55-75 years with non-small cell lung cancer. Each CDR3 is given with its conserved first and last residue. The D gene is left open where the match is weak. The listing skips clone size in some rows; elsewhere it reads once, few, many or a size class.

j_gene: TRBJ1-2
v_gene: TRBV11-2
abundance: .
d_gene: .
CDR3nt: TGTGGCAGCAGCCCCAGGACCGCCGCGGACTATGGCTACACCTTC
CDR3aa: CGSSPRTAADYGYTF

j_gene: TRBJ1-5
v_gene: TRBV20-1
abundance: once
d_gene: TRBD1
CDR3nt: TGCAGTGTTCGGGTCCGGGACAGGGATCAGCCCCAGCATTTT
CDR3aa: CSVRVRDRDQPQHF

j_gene: TRBJ2-3
v_gene: TRBV11-1
abundance: .
d_gene: .
CDR3nt: TGTGCCAGCAGCTTATCGTACGGTATGCAGTATTTT
CDR3aa: CASSLSYGMQYF

j_gene: TRBJ1-1
v_gene: TRBV7-9
abundance: many
d_gene: .
CDR3nt: TGTGCCAGCAGCTTGGGGGGTCAGAACACTGAAGCTTTCTTT
CDR3aa: CASSLGGQNTEAFF

j_gene: TRBJ2-5
v_gene: TRBV11-2
abundance: .
d_gene: .
CDR3nt: TGTGCTAGCAGCTACACAATGGGGGGGCTAAAGGAGACCCAGTACTTT
CDR3aa: CASSYTMGGLKETQYF

j_gene: TRBJ2-7
v_gene: TRBV10-3
abundance: .
d_gene: .
CDR3nt: TGTGTCATCAGTGAGTCAAGGGGAGTTCCTTCCTACGAGCAGTACTTC
CDR3aa: CVISESRGVPSYEQYF

j_gene: TRBJ1-2
v_gene: TRBV20-1
abundance: .
d_gene: .
CDR3nt: TGCATTGCTAGTGGCTCGACAGTCTCTAACTATGGCTACACCTTC
CDR3aa: CIASGSTVSNYGYTF

j_gene: TRBJ2-4
v_gene: TRBV12-3/TRBV12-4
abundance: few
d_gene: .
CDR3nt: TGTGTCAACAGTTTAAAGTTTGGACAGAAAAACATTCAGTACTTC
CDR3aa: CVNSLKFGQKNIQYF

j_gene: TRBJ1-1
v_gene: TRBV20-1
abundance: .
d_gene: TRBD1
CDR3nt: TGCAGTGCTAGAGATCCGGCCAGGGGGGTCAGGGACACTGAAGCTTTCTTT
CDR3aa: CSARDPARGVRDTEAFF

j_gene: TRBJ2-5
v_gene: TRBV11-2
abundance: .
d_gene: .
CDR3nt: TGTGACAGCAACTTGGACCAGACCGAACGGGAGACCCAGTACTTC
CDR3aa: CDSNLDQTERETQYF

j_gene: TRBJ2-3
v_gene: TRBV6-5
abundance: once
d_gene: .
CDR3nt: TGTGCCATTAGCGCAGGCACAGATGCGCAGTATTTT
CDR3aa: CAISAGTDAQYF

j_gene: TRBJ2-7
v_gene: TRBV20-1
abundance: once
d_gene: .
CDR3nt: TGCAGTGCTAGTGCGATCGCCTACAAGCAGTACTTC
CDR3aa: CSASAIAYKQYF

j_gene: TRBJ1-5
v_gene: TRBV28
abundance: few
d_gene: TRBD1
CDR3nt: TGTGCCAGCCCTCCCCGACAGGGAGACGTAAATCAGCCCCAGCATTTT
CDR3aa: CASPPRQGDVNQPQHF

j_gene: TRBJ1-5
v_gene: TRBV20-1
abundance: once
d_gene: .
CDR3nt: TGCAGTGCACACAGAGAGGGGGAGGGCATAAAGGCCCAGCATTTT
CDR3aa: CSAHREGEGIKAQHF

j_gene: TRBJ2-2
v_gene: TRBV29-1
abundance: .
d_gene: TRBD1
CDR3nt: TGCAGCGTTGATGTGACAGGGCGAAACACCGGGGAGCTATTTTTT
CDR3aa: CSVDVTGRNTGELFF

j_gene: TRBJ2-1
v_gene: TRBV4-3
abundance: .
d_gene: TRBD1
CDR3nt: TGCGTCAGCAGCCAAGAGAGGACAGGGGGCTACAATGAGCAGTTCTTC
CDR3aa: CVSSQERTGGYNEQFF

j_gene: TRBJ2-3
v_gene: TRBV20-1
abundance: .
d_gene: .
CDR3nt: TGCAGTGCCTCGTACATCCGGGGTGCAGATACGCAGTATTTT
CDR3aa: CSASYIRGADTQYF

j_gene: TRBJ1-1
v_gene: TRBV11-2
abundance: .
d_gene: .
CDR3nt: TGTGCCGGCAGCTTTACATGGAGAGGGACTGAAGCTTTCTTT
CDR3aa: CAGSFTWRGTEAFF

j_gene: TRBJ2-1
v_gene: TRBV20-1
abundance: .
d_gene: .
CDR3nt: TGTAGTGCTAGGTTAACTCGAAATGAGCAGTTCTTC
CDR3aa: CSARLTRNEQFF

j_gene: TRBJ1-1
v_gene: TRBV5-4
abundance: .
d_gene: TRBD1
CDR3nt: TGTGCCAGCAGCGGGCGGACAGGGCTTGGGAACACTGCGGCTTTCTTT
CDR3aa: CASSGRTGLGNTAAFF

j_gene: TRBJ1-2
v_gene: TRBV14
abundance: .
d_gene: .
CDR3nt: TGTGCCAGCAGCCTGGGGGCGACATGGTGGGACGGCTACACCTTC
CDR3aa: CASSLGATWWDGYTF

j_gene: TRBJ2-2
v_gene: TRBV5-1
abundance: .
d_gene: .
CDR3nt: TGCGCCAGCAGCGAAAACTCCGGGACATCGAACGCCAGGGAGCTGTTTTTT
CDR3aa: CASSENSGTSNARELFF

j_gene: TRBJ2-1
v_gene: TRBV11-2
abundance: .
d_gene: .
CDR3nt: TGTGCCAGCAGCTTAGATCGGCACAATGAGCACTTATTC
CDR3aa: CASSLDRHNEHLF

j_gene: TRBJ2-7
v_gene: TRBV7-9
abundance: .
d_gene: TRBD1
CDR3nt: TGTGCCAGCAGACAGACAGGGGCCCAGCAGTACTTC
CDR3aa: CASRQTGAQQYF

j_gene: TRBJ2-1
v_gene: TRBV4-1
abundance: .
d_gene: TRBD2
CDR3nt: TGCGCCAGCAACCTGGTGGGCGGGAGGGTCCATGAGCAGTCCTTC
CDR3aa: CASNLVGGRVHEQSF

j_gene: TRBJ2-5
v_gene: TRBV5-4
abundance: .
d_gene: .
CDR3nt: TGTGCCACCAGCCGAACCGGCCTCATTAGGGGGGTGACCCAGTACTTC
CDR3aa: CATSRTGLIRGVTQYF

j_gene: TRBJ2-7
v_gene: TRBV6-5
abundance: .
d_gene: .
CDR3nt: TGTGCCAGCCGTCAGCAGCCCTCGGGTTTTGACGAGCAGTACTTC
CDR3aa: CASRQQPSGFDEQYF

j_gene: TRBJ1-6
v_gene: TRBV20-1
abundance: many
d_gene: TRBD1
CDR3nt: TGCAGTGCCAAAAGCTCGGGACAGCTTTATTCACCCCTCCACTTT
CDR3aa: CSAKSSGQLYSPLHF

j_gene: TRBJ2-6
v_gene: TRBV4-3
abundance: .
d_gene: .
CDR3nt: TGCGCCTGCAGCCAAGAGACGGTGTCTGGGGCCAAGGTCCTGACTTTC
CDR3aa: CACSQETVSGAKVLTF

j_gene: TRBJ1-5
v_gene: TRBV20-1
abundance: medium-sized
d_gene: .
CDR3nt: TGCAGTGCTAGGAGGTCCGGTCATAGCAATCAGCCCCAGCATTTT
CDR3aa: CSARRSGHSNQPQHF

j_gene: TRBJ1-1
v_gene: TRBV11-2
abundance: .
d_gene: .
CDR3nt: TGTGCCAGCAGCTTACAGGGGCCCAACATGAACACTGAAACTTTCTTT
CDR3aa: CASSLQGPNMNTETFF

j_gene: TRBJ2-2
v_gene: TRBV12-3/TRBV12-4
abundance: .
d_gene: .
CDR3nt: TGTGCCAGTAGTTTACTCTGGGGGATGGAGACCGGGGAGGTGTTTTTT
CDR3aa: CASSLLWGMETGEVFF

j_gene: TRBJ2-7
v_gene: TRBV5-4
abundance: .
d_gene: .
CDR3nt: TGTGCCAGCAGCTCGCCGCCGGGTAGCTCGAGCAGGGGCTCCTACAAGCAGTACTTC
CDR3aa: CASSSPPGSSSRGSYKQYF

j_gene: TRBJ2-5
v_gene: TRBV18
abundance: many
d_gene: .
CDR3nt: TGTGCCAGCCGAGAACAGGGAGGGGAGACCCAGTACTTC
CDR3aa: CASREQGGETQYF

j_gene: TRBJ2-7
v_gene: TRBV24-1
abundance: .
d_gene: .
CDR3nt: TGTGCCACTGGACGGCTCCCCTACGAGCAGTACTTC
CDR3aa: CATGRLPYEQYF

j_gene: TRBJ2-1
v_gene: TRBV4-2
abundance: many
d_gene: .
CDR3nt: TGTGCCAGCAGCCATCTCCGATCACGCGGGGGCCTCCGGGGGAGGAACAATGAGCAGTTCTTC
CDR3aa: CASSHLRSRGGLRGRNNEQFF

j_gene: TRBJ2-1
v_gene: TRBV20-1
abundance: .
d_gene: TRBD2
CDR3nt: TGCAGTACTATAATAGCGGGAGGACTTTACAATGAGCAGTTCTTC
CDR3aa: CSTIIAGGLYNEQFF

j_gene: TRBJ1-1
v_gene: TRBV11-2
abundance: .
d_gene: .
CDR3nt: TGTGCCATCTTAGTCGGGAGGGGCGCTGAAGCTTTCTTT
CDR3aa: CAILVGRGAEAFF

j_gene: TRBJ2-7
v_gene: TRBV28
abundance: .
d_gene: TRBD2
CDR3nt: TGTGCCAGCAGTTTATTTGGGACTAGCAGGAGACTCTATGAGCAGTACTTC
CDR3aa: CASSLFGTSRRLYEQYF

j_gene: TRBJ1-5
v_gene: TRBV6-5
abundance: .
d_gene: .
CDR3nt: TGTGTCAGCAGTTACAGTGGAGTGGGTAGTCAGCCCCAGCATTTT
CDR3aa: CVSSYSGVGSQPQHF

j_gene: TRBJ2-3
v_gene: TRBV4-2
abundance: .
d_gene: .
CDR3nt: TGTGCCAGTAGCAAAAATGGTTCCATTAGCACAGATACGCAGTATTTT
CDR3aa: CASSKNGSISTDTQYF

j_gene: TRBJ2-3
v_gene: TRBV11-2
abundance: .
d_gene: .
CDR3nt: TGTGCCAACAGCTTAGACTGGACAGATACGCAGTATTTT
CDR3aa: CANSLDWTDTQYF

j_gene: TRBJ2-7
v_gene: TRBV7-2
abundance: few
d_gene: TRBD1
CDR3nt: TGTGCCAGCAGTTCAACAGGGGTCGAGCAGTACTTC
CDR3aa: CASSSTGVEQYF

j_gene: TRBJ2-2
v_gene: TRBV4-1
abundance: .
d_gene: .
CDR3nt: TGTGCCAGCAGCAGCAGGGGGGCCTATACCGGGAAGCTGTTTTTT
CDR3aa: CASSSRGAYTGKLFF

j_gene: TRBJ2-2
v_gene: TRBV11-3
abundance: .
d_gene: TRBD2
CDR3nt: TGTGCCACCAGCTCTCGGGGAGCGGGAGGATATAGAGCCGGGGAGCTGTTTTTT
CDR3aa: CATSSRGAGGYRAGELFF

j_gene: TRBJ1-4
v_gene: TRBV29-1
abundance: .
d_gene: TRBD1
CDR3nt: TGCAGCGGCTGGGGACAGGGCAGTAGTGAAAAACTGTTTTTT
CDR3aa: CSGWGQGSSEKLFF

j_gene: TRBJ1-5
v_gene: TRBV20-1
abundance: .
d_gene: .
CDR3nt: TGCAGTGCGCTCAGAGTGGGGGAAGGCATAATGGCCCAGCATTTT
CDR3aa: CSALRVGEGIMAQHF

j_gene: TRBJ1-2
v_gene: TRBV11-3
abundance: .
d_gene: .
CDR3nt: TGTGCCAGCAACTCGGCGTGGGGCTACACCTTC
CDR3aa: CASNSAWGYTF

j_gene: TRBJ2-5
v_gene: TRBV11-3
abundance: few
d_gene: .
CDR3nt: TGTGCCAGCAACCAGAAAGAGACCCAGTACTTC
CDR3aa: CASNQKETQYF

j_gene: TRBJ1-6
v_gene: TRBV4-1
abundance: .
d_gene: .
CDR3nt: TGCGCCAGCATCCAAGGCGGCAGGGGAAGGTATAATTCACCCCTCCACTTT
CDR3aa: CASIQGGRGRYNSPLHF

j_gene: TRBJ2-7
v_gene: TRBV20-1
abundance: .
d_gene: TRBD2
CDR3nt: TGCAGTCCTACCGCGGGAGGCGCGCATTACTTC
CDR3aa: CSPTAGGAHYF